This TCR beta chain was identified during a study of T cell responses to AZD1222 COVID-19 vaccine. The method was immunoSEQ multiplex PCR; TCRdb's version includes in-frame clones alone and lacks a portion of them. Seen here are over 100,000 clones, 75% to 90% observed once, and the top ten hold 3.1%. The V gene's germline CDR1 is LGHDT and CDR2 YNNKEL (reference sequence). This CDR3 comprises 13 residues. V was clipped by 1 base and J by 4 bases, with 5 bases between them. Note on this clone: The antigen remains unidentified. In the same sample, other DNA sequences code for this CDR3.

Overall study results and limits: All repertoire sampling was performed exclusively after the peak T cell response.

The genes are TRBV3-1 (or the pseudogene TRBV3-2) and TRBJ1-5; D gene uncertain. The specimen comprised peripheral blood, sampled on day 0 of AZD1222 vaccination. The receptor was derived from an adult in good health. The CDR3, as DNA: TGTGCCAGCAGCCAAGGACTAAATCAGCCCCAGCATTTT. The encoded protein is CASSQGLNQPQHF.